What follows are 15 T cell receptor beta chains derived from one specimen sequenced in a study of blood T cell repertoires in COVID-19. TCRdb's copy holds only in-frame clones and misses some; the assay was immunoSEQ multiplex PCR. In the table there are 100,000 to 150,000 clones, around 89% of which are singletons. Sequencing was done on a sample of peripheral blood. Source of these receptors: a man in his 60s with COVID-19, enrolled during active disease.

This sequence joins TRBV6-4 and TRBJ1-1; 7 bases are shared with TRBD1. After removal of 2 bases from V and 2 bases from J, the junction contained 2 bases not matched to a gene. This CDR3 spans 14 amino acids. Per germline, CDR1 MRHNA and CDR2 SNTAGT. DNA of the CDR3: TGTGCCAGCAGTGACGGGACAGTCAACACTGAAGCTTTCTTT. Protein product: CASSDGTVNTEAFF.

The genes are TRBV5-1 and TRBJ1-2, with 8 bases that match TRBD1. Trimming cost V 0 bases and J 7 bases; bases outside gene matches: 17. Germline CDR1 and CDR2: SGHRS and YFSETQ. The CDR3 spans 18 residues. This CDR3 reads CASSLGQAGQARKGGYTF. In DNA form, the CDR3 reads TGCGCCAGCAGCTTGGGCCAGGCGGGACAGGCCCGTAAGGGTGGCTACACCTTC.

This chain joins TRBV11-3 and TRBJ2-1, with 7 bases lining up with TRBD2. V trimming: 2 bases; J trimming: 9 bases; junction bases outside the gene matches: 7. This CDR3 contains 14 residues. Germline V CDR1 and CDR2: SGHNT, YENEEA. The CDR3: CASSLKPGGGEQFF. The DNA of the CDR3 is TGTGCCAGCAGCTTAAAGCCTGGCGGGGGTGAGCAGTTCTTC.

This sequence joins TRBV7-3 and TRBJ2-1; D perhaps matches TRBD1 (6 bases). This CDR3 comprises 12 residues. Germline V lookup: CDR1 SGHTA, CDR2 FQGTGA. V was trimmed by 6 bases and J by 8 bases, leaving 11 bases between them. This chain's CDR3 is CASRKQGDEQFF. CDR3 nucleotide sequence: TGTGCCAGCAGGAAACAGGGCGATGAGCAGTTCTTC.

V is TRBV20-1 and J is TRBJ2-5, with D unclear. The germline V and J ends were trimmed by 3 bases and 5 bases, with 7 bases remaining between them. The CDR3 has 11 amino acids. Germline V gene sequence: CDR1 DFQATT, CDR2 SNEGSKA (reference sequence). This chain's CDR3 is CSARPEETQYF. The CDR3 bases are TGCAGTGCTAGGCCTGAGGAGACCCAGTACTTC.

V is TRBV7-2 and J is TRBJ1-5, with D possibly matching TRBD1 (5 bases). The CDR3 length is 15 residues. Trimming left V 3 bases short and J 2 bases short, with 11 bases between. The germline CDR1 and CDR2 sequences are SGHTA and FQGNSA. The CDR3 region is CASSLGGLRNQPQHF. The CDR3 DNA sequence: TGTGCCAGCAGCTTGGGGGGGTTACGCAATCAGCCCCAGCATTTT. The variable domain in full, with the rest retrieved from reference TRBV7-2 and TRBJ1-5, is GAGVSQSPSNKVTEKGKDVELRCDPISGHTALYWYRQSLGQGLEFLIYFQGNSAPDKSGLPSDRFSAERTGGSVSTLTIQRTQQEDSAVYLCASSLGGLRNQPQHFGDGTRLSIL.

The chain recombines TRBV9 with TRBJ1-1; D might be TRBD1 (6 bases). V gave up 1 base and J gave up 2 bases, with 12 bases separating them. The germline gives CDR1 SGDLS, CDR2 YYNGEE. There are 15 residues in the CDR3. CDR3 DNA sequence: TGTGCCAGCAGCGTATCTGACAGGCCTAACACTGAAGCTTTCTTT. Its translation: CASSVSDRPNTEAFF.

CDR3 nucleotide sequence: TGTGCCAGCAGCGGTCCCAGGGAACTCTCTGGAAACACCATATATTTT. Protein sequence: CASSGPRELSGNTIYF. The V and J genes are TRBV9 and TRBJ1-3, with a weak D call TRBD1 (5 bases). V gave up 3 bases and J gave up 0 bases, with 13 bases separating them. CDR3 length: 16 amino acids. Germline-derived CDR1 and CDR2 are SGDLS and YYNGEE.

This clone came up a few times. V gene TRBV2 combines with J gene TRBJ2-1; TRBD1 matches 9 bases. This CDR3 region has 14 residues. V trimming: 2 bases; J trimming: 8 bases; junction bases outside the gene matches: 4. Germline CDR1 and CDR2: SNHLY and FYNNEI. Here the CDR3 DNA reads TGTGCCAGCAGTGAAACAGGGGGCAGGGATGAGCAGTTCTTC. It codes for CASSETGGRDEQFF.

This CDR3 is CSVEGAGEHYEQYF. Here the CDR3 DNA reads TGCAGCGTTGAAGGCGCGGGCGAGCACTACGAGCAGTACTTC. J is TRBJ2-7 and V is TRBV29-1; the D gene is possibly TRBD2 (5 bases). V was clipped by 1 base and J by 3 bases, with 13 bases between them. There are 14 residues in the CDR3. CDR1 is SQVTM and CDR2 is ANQGSEA in the germline V gene.

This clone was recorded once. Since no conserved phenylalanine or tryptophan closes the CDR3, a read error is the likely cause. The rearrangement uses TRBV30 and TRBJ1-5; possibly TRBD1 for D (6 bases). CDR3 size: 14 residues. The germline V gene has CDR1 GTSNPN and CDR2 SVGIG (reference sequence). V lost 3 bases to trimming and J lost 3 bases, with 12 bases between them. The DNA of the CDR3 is TGTGCCTGGAGGCAAGGACAGCCCAATCAGCCCCAGCATCTT. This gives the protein CAWRQGQPNQPQHL.

This CDR3 is CASSPYSRTGYTEAFF. The CDR3 region has the DNA TGTGCCAGCAGCCCGTATTCGAGGACAGGGTACACTGAAGCTTTCTTT. The chain is built from TRBV3-1 (or the pseudogene TRBV3-2) and TRBJ1-1; 8 bases line up with TRBD1. The germline V gene has CDR1 LGHDT and CDR2 YNNKEL (reference sequence). Trimming took 4 bases from V and 3 from J; bases not matched to a gene: 10. The CDR3 runs to 16 residues.

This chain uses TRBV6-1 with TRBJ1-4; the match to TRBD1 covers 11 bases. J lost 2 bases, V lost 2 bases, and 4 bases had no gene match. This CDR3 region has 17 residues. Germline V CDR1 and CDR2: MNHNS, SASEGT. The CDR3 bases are TGTGCCAGCAGTGAAAGGACAGGGGGCATGACTAATGAAAAACTGTTTTTT. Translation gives CASSERTGGMTNEKLFF.

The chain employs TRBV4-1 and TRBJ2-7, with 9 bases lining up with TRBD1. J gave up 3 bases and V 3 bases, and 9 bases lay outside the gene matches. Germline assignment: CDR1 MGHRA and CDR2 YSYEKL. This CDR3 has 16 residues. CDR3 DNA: TGCGCCAGCAGCCACGCAGGACAGGGGACAATCTACGAGCAGTACTTC. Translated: CASSHAGQGTIYEQYF.

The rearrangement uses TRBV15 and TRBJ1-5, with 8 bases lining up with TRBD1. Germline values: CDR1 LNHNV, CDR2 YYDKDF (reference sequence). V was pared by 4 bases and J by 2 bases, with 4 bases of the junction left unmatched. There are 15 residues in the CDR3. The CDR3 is CATSNGQGGNQPQHF. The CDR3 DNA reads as TGTGCCACCAGCAATGGACAGGGCGGCAATCAGCCCCAGCATTTT.